These 11 T cell receptor beta chains came from one sample sequenced in a study of glioma-infiltrating T cells after dendritic cell vaccination. Measured with immunoSEQ multiplex PCR; TCRdb has only the in-frame clones, and not every one. The table records over 90,000 clones, roughly 79% of them present only once. The source was blood, collected before dendritic cell vaccination. These receptor sequences come from a human donor with glioblastoma.

This chain connects TRBV28 to TRBJ2-3; TRBD2 matches 8 bases. V lost 4 bases, J lost 2 bases, and 14 bases stayed unmatched. The CDR3 has 18 amino acids. Germline V CDR1 and CDR2: MDHEN, SYDVKM. This CDR3 is CASSYGGAIKGYTDTQYF. The CDR3 DNA reads as TGTGCCAGCAGTTACGGGGGGGCTATTAAGGGCTACACAGATACGCAGTATTTT.

This clone was seen more than once but under ten times. The chain uses TRBV21-1 and TRBJ1-5. TRBV21-1 is annotated as a pseudogene. CDR3 length equals 9 residues. CDR3 coding DNA: TGCGGGAGCAATCAGCCCCAGCATTTT. It codes for CGSNQPQHF.

Here the CDR3 reads CASKYTGGPQETQYF. The CDR3 DNA sequence: TGTGCCAGCAAGTATACGGGGGGGCCCCAAGAGACCCAGTACTTC. The J gene is TRBJ2-5, the V gene TRBV6-6; 8 nucleotides agree with TRBD2. J lost 1 base, V lost 7 bases, and 8 bases had no gene match. Germline V gene data show CDR1 as MNHNY and CDR2 as SVGAGI (reference sequence). The CDR3 is 15 amino acids.

The chain is built from TRBV9 and TRBJ2-3, with 8 positions matching TRBD1. Germline V gene sequence: CDR1 SGDLS, CDR2 YYNGEE. V lost 2 bases to trimming and J lost 4 bases; unmatched junction nucleotides: 6. The CDR3 is made up of 15 amino acids. The CDR3 here is CASSVLGQGSDTQYF. DNA of the CDR3: TGTGCCAGCAGCGTGTTAGGACAGGGATCAGATACGCAGTATTTT. The variable domain in full, completed from reference TRBV9 and TRBJ2-3, reads DSGVTQTPKHLITATGQRVTLRCSPRSGDLSVYWYQQSLDQGLQFLIQYYNGEERAKGNILERFSAQQFPDLHSELNLSSLELGDSALYFCASSVLGQGSDTQYFGPGTRLTVL.

The rearrangement joins TRBV5-1 to TRBJ1-1; no firm D call. This CDR3 comprises 13 residues. With 0 bases removed from V and 1 base from J, the gap between germline ends came to 4 bases. Germline V gene sequence: CDR1 SGHRS, CDR2 YFSETQ. The CDR3 DNA is TGCGCCAGCAGCTTGGACAGGAACACTGAAGCTTTCTTT. It encodes CASSLDRNTEAFF.

The chain employs TRBV27 and TRBJ2-5, with 10 nucleotides matching TRBD2. CDR3 size: 17 residues. The V gene end was trimmed by 6 bases and the J gene end by 5 bases; junction bases not matched to a gene: 15. Germline lookup yields CDR1 MNHEY and CDR2 SMNVEV (reference sequence). Here the CDR3 DNA reads TGTGCCAGCAGCCGGGGATTTCGGCTAGCGGGGGTTGAGACCCAGTACTTC. Translation: CASSRGFRLAGVETQYF.

The table lists this clone with a count of one. V gene TRBV27 combines with J gene TRBJ2-2; TRBD1 matches 8 bases. The CDR3 covers 16 residues. Per the germline V gene, CDR1 is MNHEY and CDR2 is SMNVEV (reference sequence). Germline trimming cut 5 bases from V and 0 bases from J; bases unmatched to any gene: 5. Written as DNA, the CDR3 is TGTGCCAGCAGTCGACAGGGGCCTACGAACACCGGGGAGCTGTTTTTT. Translation: CASSRQGPTNTGELFF.

The chain joins TRBV30 to TRBJ2-5; 7 bases map to TRBD1. The junction had 3 bases not matched to a gene; V was cut back by 1 base and J by 1 base. This CDR3 spans 14 amino acids. Per germline, CDR1 GTSNPN and CDR2 SVGIG (reference sequence). In DNA form, the CDR3 reads TGTGCCTGGAGTGGCCGGGACAGCCAAGAGACCCAGTACTTC. Translated: CAWSGRDSQETQYF.

V usage is TRBV9 and J usage is TRBJ1-1, with 12 positions matching TRBD1. V trimming: 4 bases; J trimming: 5 bases; junction bases outside the gene matches: 12. Per germline, CDR1 SGDLS and CDR2 YYNGEE. The CDR3 has 17 amino acids. Here the CDR3 reads CASSLGPGQGAHTEAFF. For the CDR3, the DNA is TGTGCCAGCAGCCTCGGACCGGGACAGGGGGCGCATACTGAAGCTTTCTTT.

The chain is built from TRBV21-1 and TRBJ1-5; TRBD1, the table's D call, lacks a check against the DNA. TRBV21-1 is a pseudogene. The CDR3 contains 17 residues. The CDR3 here is CASSKKLAGVGNQPQHF. CDR3 DNA sequence: TGTGCCAGCAGCAAAAAACTGGCAGGGGTGGGCAATCAGCCCCAGCATTTT.

The chain is built from TRBV11-2 and TRBJ2-7; TRBD1 matches 8 bases. Germline trimming cut 5 bases from V and 8 bases from J; bases unmatched to any gene: 11. The CDR3 consists of 14 residues. The germline V gene encodes CDR1 SGHAT and CDR2 FQNNGV. The CDR3 bases are TGTGCCAGCAGCCCAACGGGACAGGAGGAGAAGCAGTACTTC. This translates into CASSPTGQEEKQYF.